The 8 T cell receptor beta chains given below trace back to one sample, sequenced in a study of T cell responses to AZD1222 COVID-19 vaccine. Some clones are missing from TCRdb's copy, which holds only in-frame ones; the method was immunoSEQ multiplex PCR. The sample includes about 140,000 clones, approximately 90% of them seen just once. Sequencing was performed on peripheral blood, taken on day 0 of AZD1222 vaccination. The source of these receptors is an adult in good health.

This CDR3 is CASRYGTGNTIYF. Written as DNA, the CDR3 is TGTGCCAGCAGGTATGGAACTGGAAACACCATATATTTT. This chain joins TRBV27 and TRBJ1-3; D call uncertain. V lost 6 bases to trimming and J lost 2 bases, with 8 bases between them. The CDR3 spans 13 residues. From germline, CDR1 is MNHEY and CDR2 SMNVEV (reference sequence).

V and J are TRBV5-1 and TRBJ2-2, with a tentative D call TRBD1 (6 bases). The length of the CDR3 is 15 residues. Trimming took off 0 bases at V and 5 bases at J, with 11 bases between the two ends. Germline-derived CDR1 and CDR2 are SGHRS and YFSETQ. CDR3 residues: CASSLDREGTGELFF. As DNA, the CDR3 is TGCGCCAGCAGCTTGGACAGGGAAGGGACCGGGGAGCTGTTTTTT. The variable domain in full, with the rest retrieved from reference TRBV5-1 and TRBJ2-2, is KAGVTQTPRYLIKTRGQQVTLSCSPISGHRSVSWYQQTPGQGLQFLFEYFSETQRNKGNFPGRFSGRQFSNSRSEMNVSTLELGDSALYLCASSLDREGTGELFFGEGSRLTVL.

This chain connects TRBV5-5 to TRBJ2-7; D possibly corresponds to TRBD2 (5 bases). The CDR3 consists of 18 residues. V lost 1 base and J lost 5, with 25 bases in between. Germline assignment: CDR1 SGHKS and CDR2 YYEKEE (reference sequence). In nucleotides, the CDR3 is TGTGCCAGCAGCTTGATCCTTAGTCGAGATAGGAGGTATAACGAGCAGTACTTC. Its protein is CASSLILSRDRRYNEQYF. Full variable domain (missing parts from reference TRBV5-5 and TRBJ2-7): DAGVTQSPTHLIKTRGQQVTLRCSPISGHKSVSWYQQVLGQGPQFIFQYYEKEERGRGNFPDRFSARQFPNYSSELNVNALLLGDSALYLCASSLILSRDRRYNEQYFGPGTRLTVT.

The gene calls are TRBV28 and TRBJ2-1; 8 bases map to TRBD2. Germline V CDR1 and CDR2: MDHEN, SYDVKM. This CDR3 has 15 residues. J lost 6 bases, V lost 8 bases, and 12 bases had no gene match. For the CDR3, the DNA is TGTGCCAGCCGTCCCGCGGGAGGTCGTCTCAATGAGCAGTTCTTC. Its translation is CASRPAGGRLNEQFF.

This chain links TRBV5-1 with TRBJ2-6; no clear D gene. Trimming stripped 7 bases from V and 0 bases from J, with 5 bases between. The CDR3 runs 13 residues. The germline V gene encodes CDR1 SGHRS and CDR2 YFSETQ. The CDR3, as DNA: TGCGCCAGCGAGAGCTCTGGGGCCAACGTCCTGACTTTC. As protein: CASESSGANVLTF. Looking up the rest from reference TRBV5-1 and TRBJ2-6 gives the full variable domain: KAGVTQTPRYLIKTRGQQVTLSCSPISGHRSVSWYQQTPGQGLQFLFEYFSETQRNKGNFPGRFSGRQFSNSRSEMNVSTLELGDSALYLCASESSGANVLTFGAGSRLTVL.

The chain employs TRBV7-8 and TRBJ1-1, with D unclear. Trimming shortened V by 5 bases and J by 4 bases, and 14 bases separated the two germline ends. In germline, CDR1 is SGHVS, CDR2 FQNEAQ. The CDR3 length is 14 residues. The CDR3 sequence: CASSPLSLGTEAFF. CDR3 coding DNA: TGTGCCAGCAGCCCCCTCTCCTTGGGCACTGAAGCTTTCTTT.

The DNA for the CDR3 is TGTGCCAGCAGTCTTACCGACAGATTTACAACTAATGAAAAACTGTTTTTT. Translation gives CASSLTDRFTTNEKLFF. The chain recombines TRBV28 with TRBJ1-4, with D possibly matching TRBD1 (5 bases). Between the trimmed V and J ends, which lost 5 bases and 0 bases, there was a span of 16 bases. This CDR3 has 17 amino acids. Germline V gene lookup returns CDR1 MDHEN and CDR2 SYDVKM.

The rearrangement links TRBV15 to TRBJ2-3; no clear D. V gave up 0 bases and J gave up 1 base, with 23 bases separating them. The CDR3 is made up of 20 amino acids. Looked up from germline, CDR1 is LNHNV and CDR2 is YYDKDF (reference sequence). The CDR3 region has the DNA TGTGCCACCAGCAGAGAAGAACCACACCTAGGACCCAGACGCACAGATACGCAGTATTTT. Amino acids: CATSREEPHLGPRRTDTQYF.